In its sample, the clone carrying this T cell receptor (beta chain) was seen many times. The data were taken from a study of T cells in Graves' hyperthyroidism and ophthalmopathy. This CDR3 region has 15 residues. Germline V lookup: CDR1 SGHRS, CDR2 YFSETQ. J was trimmed by 5 bases and V by 4 bases; bases with no gene match: 8. TCR beta CDR3 region amplification was performed from RNA transcripts. Initially, a first-round RT-PCR of the TCR CDR3 employed the HTBI primer set. TCRdb fed the multiplex PCR reads into MiXCR, producing one record per CDR3 protein. The sample consists of about 380,000 distinct CDR3 sequences, around a sixth of them appearing once.

This clonotype was sampled from a man aged 18 to 29 with Graves' ophthalmopathy. The genes are TRBV5-1 and TRBJ2-1, with 8 bases matching TRBD1. The sample was blood. Here the CDR3 DNA reads TGCGCCAGCAGCCTGGACAGGGCGGGCGACAATGAGCAGTTCTTC. It encodes CASSLDRAGDNEQFF.